This T cell receptor (beta chain) was sequenced for a study of cytomegalovirus exposure and HLA in healthy donors. Repertoires were generated with immunoSEQ multiplex PCR, while TCRdb's copy carries only in-frame clones and drops some. The table records tens of thousands of clones, about 92% of them present only once. Germline trimming cut 4 bases from V and 8 bases from J; bases unmatched to any gene: 4. Per germline, CDR1 SGHRS and CDR2 YFSETQ. This CDR3 has 14 amino acids. The receptor was isolated from a man between 18 and 35 years old in good health and CMV-seronegative. J is TRBJ2-1 and V is TRBV5-1; 12 bases match TRBD1. The sample was PBMCs. CDR3 sequence: CASSPGTGGDEQFF. The CDR3 DNA reads TGCGCCAGCAGCCCCGGGACAGGGGGCGATGAGCAGTTCTTC.